These 5 T cell receptor beta chains share one sample of origin, sequenced in a study of T-cell memory formation after mild COVID-19. One entry per CDR3 protein results from TCRdb running MiXCR on the 5' RACE reads. The table includes more than 150,000 distinct CDR3 sequences, approximately 10% detected once. Sequenced material: PBMCs or a T cell subset sorted from them (not recorded which). The receptors derive from a man younger than 35 who had mild COVID-19 (a few samples of this study predate the infection). Cell type and time point are not known.

The chain uses TRBV16 and TRBJ1-3; the D is unclear. The germline V gene encodes CDR1 KGHSY and CDR2 FQNENV. V lost 4 bases to trimming and J lost 2 bases, with 9 bases between them. The CDR3 consists of 14 residues. CDR3 DNA sequence: TGTGCCAGCAGCCGAGGGCCACCTGGAAACACCATATATTTT. Protein product: CASSRGPPGNTIYF.

Ten or more counts support this clonotype. This chain connects TRBV6-2 or TRBV6-3 to TRBJ2-1; D might be TRBD2 (7 bases). This CDR3 contains 16 residues. CDR1 is MNHEY, CDR2 SVGEGT, per germline. The V end was cut by 2 bases, the J end by 10 bases, with 21 bases between. The CDR3 reads CASSYGAGAAFREQFF. The CDR3 DNA sequence: TGTGCCAGCAGTTACGGTGCGGGGGCCGCATTTCGGGAGCAGTTCTTC.

The genes are TRBV5-4 and TRBJ1-1; 7 nucleotides agree with TRBD1. CDR1 is SGHNT, CDR2 YYREEE, per germline (reference sequence). The V segment lost 1 base and the J segment 1 base; nucleotides outside the gene matches: 4. The CDR3 covers 15 residues. The CDR3 DNA sequence: TGTGCCAGCAGCTTGAACAGGGGCGCGAACACTGAAGCTTTCTTT. This sequence encodes CASSLNRGANTEAFF.

This clonotype was counted at least ten times. This chain joins TRBV5-1 and TRBJ1-2; TRBD1 aligns across 10 bases. This CDR3 is built from 15 residues. V lost 4 bases and J lost 2; bases outside the gene matches: 5. From germline, CDR1 is SGHRS and CDR2 YFSETQ. The CDR3 DNA follows: TGCGCCAGCAGCCTAGGGACAGGGGAGAACTATGGCTACACCTTC. As protein: CASSLGTGENYGYTF.

The chain couples TRBV4-3 to TRBJ2-3; 8 positions match TRBD1. J lost 4 bases, V lost 1 base, and 7 bases had no gene match. Per germline, CDR1 LGHNA and CDR2 YSLEER. The CDR3 length is 16 residues. The DNA for the CDR3 is TGCGCCAGCAGCCAAGGGGCAGGGGGCGCGGCAGATACGCAGTATTTT. It is translated as CASSQGAGGAADTQYF.